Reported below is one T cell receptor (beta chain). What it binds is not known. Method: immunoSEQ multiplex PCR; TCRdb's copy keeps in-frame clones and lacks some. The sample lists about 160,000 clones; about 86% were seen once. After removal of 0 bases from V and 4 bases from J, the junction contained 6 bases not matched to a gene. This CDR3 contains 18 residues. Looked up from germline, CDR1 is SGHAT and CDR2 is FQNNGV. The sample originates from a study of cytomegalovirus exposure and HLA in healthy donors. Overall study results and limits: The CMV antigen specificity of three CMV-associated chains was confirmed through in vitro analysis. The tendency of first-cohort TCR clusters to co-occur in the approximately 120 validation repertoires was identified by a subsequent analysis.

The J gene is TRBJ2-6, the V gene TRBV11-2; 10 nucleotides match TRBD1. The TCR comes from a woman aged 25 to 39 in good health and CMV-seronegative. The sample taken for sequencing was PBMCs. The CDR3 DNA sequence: TGTGCCAGCAGCTTAGAACGGGGACAGGGGTCGGGGGCCAACGTCCTGACTTTC. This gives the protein CASSLERGQGSGANVLTF.